This TCR beta chain appears in the sequencing data of a study of T cell repertoires in cytomegalovirus infection. Study-level findings and limits: In two of eight donors, the top clonotype was HLA-C-restricted CMV-specific.

TCRdb recomputed calls from the reads with MiXCR, one row per CDR3 protein. The data contain approximately 400,000 distinct CDR3 sequences, approximately 31% of them singletons. V was shortened by 5 bases and J by 7 bases, with 18 bases between the two germline ends. CDR1 SGHAT and CDR2 FQNNGV come from the germline V gene. This CDR3 has 16 residues. The table lists this clonotype with a few counts. Its antigen remains unknown. The origin of this receptor is a human donor in good health (CMV status not recorded). Some clones in this sample may be carry-over from other donors' samples. Sequencing input: PBMCs. The chain joins TRBV11-2 to TRBJ1-6; no clear D. The CDR3 nucleotides are TGTGCCAGCAGCCGCAGTCGAGGCCGAACAAATTCACCCCTCCACTTT. As protein: CASSRSRGRTNSPLHF.